The 30 T cell receptor beta chains presented below share a single source sample, sequenced in a study of beta chain features in type 1 diabetes. Reverse transcribing all isolated RNA meant expressed TCRB transcripts were sequenced. The table came from immunoSEQ multiplex PCR; TCRdb's copy has only in-frame clones and leaves some out. The sample gives hundreds of thousands of clones, 30% of which show up once; 0.05% to 0.07% is in the top ten. Sequenced material: naive CD4+ T cells from blood. The receptors come from a man between 18 and 29 years old in good health.

This clone appeared a few times. The genes are TRBV19 and TRBJ2-4; D possibly corresponds to TRBD1 (6 bases). Trimming left V 1 base short and J 0 bases short, with 10 bases between. The CDR3 has 16 amino acids. Germline CDR1 and CDR2: LNHDA and SQIVND (reference sequence). In DNA, the CDR3 is TGTGCCAGTAGTATAGCCGGACAGATAGCCAAAAACATTCAGTACTTC. Protein: CASSIAGQIAKNIQYF. The full variable domain, in which reference TRBV19 and TRBJ2-4 provide the parts outside the CDR3, is DGGITQSPKYLFRKEGQNVTLSCEQNLNHDAMYWYRQDPGQGLRLIYYSQIVNDFQKGDIAEGYSVSREKKESFPLTVTSAQKNPTAFYLCASSIAGQIAKNIQYFGAGTRLSVL.

This clone was recorded a few times. A junction end diverges from the germline sequence, so it may reflect a read error. The chain carries TRBV29-1 and TRBJ2-7; 7 bases are shared with TRBD1. From germline, CDR1 is SQVTM and CDR2 ANQGSEA. This CDR3 has 12 amino acids. In DNA form, the CDR3 reads TGCAGCGTCGAGGACCCGGGACAGACTCAAGCCTTC. Translation gives CSVEDPGQTQAF.

The sample holds a few counts of this clone. The chain has TRBV5-4 and TRBJ2-3; D is uncertain. This CDR3 comprises 14 residues. Germline loops: CDR1 SGHNT, CDR2 YYREEE (reference sequence). With 0 bases removed from V and 5 bases from J, the gap between germline ends came to 10 bases. CDR3 residues: CASSLAKGGDTQYF. CDR3 coding DNA: TGTGCCAGCAGCTTGGCCAAAGGTGGAGATACGCAGTATTTT.

V usage is TRBV29-1 and J usage is TRBJ2-7; 10 positions agree with TRBD1. The CDR3 is made up of 13 amino acids. J gave up 7 bases and V 4 bases, and 7 bases lay outside the gene matches. In germline, CDR1 is SQVTM, CDR2 ANQGSEA. CDR3 sequence: CSVVTGGFKEQYF. Here the CDR3 DNA reads TGCAGCGTTGTGACAGGGGGCTTCAAGGAGCAGTACTTC.

Worth noting for this clone: Within the sample, other DNA sequences also encode this same CDR3. The chain carries TRBV29-1 and TRBJ2-1; 10 nucleotides line up with TRBD1. Per the germline V gene, CDR1 is SQVTM and CDR2 is ANQGSEA. The V and J ends lost 6 bases and 4 bases, in that order; junction bases with no gene match: 6. The CDR3 has 14 residues. The CDR3 DNA follows: TGCAGCGTCCGCCGGGACAGGGGTTACAATGAGCAGTTCTTC. Translation: CSVRRDRGYNEQFF.

The chain has TRBV7-9 and TRBJ2-1; 11 bases align to TRBD2. With 5 bases clipped from V and 4 bases from J, the junction kept 4 bases outside the gene matches. The CDR3 loop spans 15 amino acids. Germline CDR1 is SEHNR and CDR2 is FQNEAQ (reference sequence). CDR3 sequence reads: CASSVTSGAYNEQFF. The CDR3 DNA sequence: TGTGCCAGCAGCGTGACTAGCGGGGCATACAATGAGCAGTTCTTC.

This clone came up a few times. The genes are TRBV2 and TRBJ2-6, with 9 bases fitting TRBD1. This CDR3 has 17 amino acids. CDR1 and CDR2 from the germline V gene are SNHLY and FYNNEI. The junction had 8 bases not matched to a gene; V was cut back by 6 bases and J by 2 bases. CDR3 loop: CASRPGTGRPGANVLTF. CDR3 coding DNA: TGTGCCAGCAGGCCCGGGACAGGGAGGCCTGGGGCCAACGTCCTGACTTTC.

The chain couples TRBV7-9 to TRBJ2-5; no firm D call. Germline V CDR1 and CDR2: SEHNR, FQNEAQ (reference sequence). The CDR3 contains 13 residues. Trimming removed 1 base from V and 4 bases from J, with 7 bases in between. The CDR3 protein is CASSLGISETQYF. In DNA, the CDR3 is TGTGCCAGCAGCTTAGGGATCTCAGAGACCCAGTACTTC. Full variable domain (missing parts from reference TRBV7-9 and TRBJ2-5): DTGVSQNPRHKITKRGQNVTFRCDPISEHNRLYWYRQTLGQGPEFLTYFQNEAQLEKSRLLSDRFSAERPKGSFSTLEIQRTEQGDSAMYLCASSLGISETQYFGPGTRLLVL.

The chain joins TRBV2 to TRBJ2-7; D may be TRBD1 (6 bases). V gave up 10 bases and J gave up 7 bases, with 20 bases separating them. CDR3 length: 13 amino acids. The germline gives CDR1 SNHLY, CDR2 FYNNEI. The CDR3 loop is CATSAQGQVEQYF. The CDR3 DNA follows: TGTGCCACCTCTGCACAGGGTCAGGTGGAGCAGTACTTC.

This rearrangement joins TRBV29-1 to TRBJ2-7, with 7 bases identical to TRBD2. CDR3 length equals 16 residues. Germline CDR1 reads SQVTM; CDR2 reads ANQGSEA. The ends lost 3 bases at V and 3 bases at J; junction bases unmatched: 14. CDR3 coding DNA: TGCAGCGTTGAGTTACCCCGGGGGGTCGGGCACTACGAGCAGTACTTC. Translation gives CSVELPRGVGHYEQYF.

This clone was recorded a few times. Written as DNA, the CDR3 is TGTGCCAGCAGTTTCCCGGGGGCCGGCGCAGATACGCAGTATTTT. Its protein is CASSFPGAGADTQYF. The rearrangement links TRBV28 to TRBJ2-3; D is perhaps TRBD1 or TRBD2 (6 bases each). The CDR3 spans 15 residues. V lost 3 bases and J 4 bases, leaving 14 bases between the germline ends. CDR1 is MDHEN and CDR2 is SYDVKM in the germline V gene.

CDR3: CAISESRDSNQPQHF. In nucleotides, the CDR3 is TGTGCCATCAGTGAGTCCAGGGATAGCAATCAGCCCCAGCATTTT. The chain combines TRBV10-3 with TRBJ1-5; D perhaps matches TRBD1 (5 bases). The V end lost 0 bases, the J end lost 0 bases, and 6 bases lay between the germline ends. The germline V gene encodes CDR1 ENHRY and CDR2 SYGVKD. The CDR3 sequence is 15 residues long.

This chain connects TRBV5-6 to TRBJ2-2; possibly TRBD1 or TRBD2 for D (5 bases each). Looked up from germline, CDR1 is SGHDT and CDR2 is YYEEEE. The CDR3 has 16 residues. Trimming left V 4 bases short and J 2 bases short, with 15 bases between. The CDR3 sequence is CASSLPGTANTGELFF. As DNA, the CDR3 is TGTGCCAGCAGCCTTCCCGGGACCGCAAACACCGGGGAGCTGTTTTTT.

The CDR3: CASSPGTGVGEQYF. Here the CDR3 DNA reads TGCGCCAGCAGTCCGGGAACAGGGGTGGGAGAGCAGTACTTC. V and J are TRBV4-1 and TRBJ2-7; 7 nucleotides match TRBD1. The CDR3 has 14 residues. Germline V gene data show CDR1 as MGHRA and CDR2 as YSYEKL. V lost 6 bases and J lost 7; bases outside the gene matches: 12.

This clone was recorded a few times. This chain links TRBV28 with TRBJ2-4; D is possibly TRBD2 (6 bases). Germline values: CDR1 MDHEN, CDR2 SYDVKM. V was cut by 7 bases and J by 1 base, with 11 bases left in between. The CDR3 extends over 14 amino acids. In DNA, the CDR3 is TGTGCCAGCACGGGAGTCCAGGCCAAAAACATTCAGTACTTC. Its translation is CASTGVQAKNIQYF.

The chain combines TRBV13 with TRBJ1-1; 9 bases are shared with TRBD1. The germline gives CDR1 PRHDT, CDR2 FYEKMQ (reference sequence). Trimming at V came to 3 bases and at J to 6 bases, leaving 5 bases not matched to a gene. The CDR3 has 14 amino acids. This CDR3 reads CASSFRDRVAEAFF. Written as DNA, the CDR3 is TGTGCCAGCAGCTTCCGGGACAGGGTCGCTGAAGCTTTCTTT.

The V and J genes are TRBV4-2 and TRBJ2-1; no reliable D call. This CDR3 contains 15 residues. V was pared by 3 bases and J by 10 bases, with 19 bases between. Germline assignment: CDR1 LGHNA and CDR2 YNFKEQ. CDR3 sequence: CASSHPRGVGEEQFF. CDR3 DNA: TGTGCCAGCAGCCATCCCCGAGGCGTGGGTGAGGAGCAGTTCTTC.

The rearrangement uses TRBV29-1 and TRBJ2-1; 11 bases fit TRBD2. The CDR3 has 15 amino acids. Germline CDR1 is SQVTM and CDR2 is ANQGSEA. The junction had 9 bases not matched to a gene; V was cut back by 6 bases and J by 5 bases. In DNA, the CDR3 is TGCAGCGTGGCCCGACTAGCGGGGAGGGACAATGAGCAGTTCTTC. Translated: CSVARLAGRDNEQFF.

The CDR3 DNA reads TGCGCCAGCAGCCGCCACAGGGGTCAGCCCCAGCATTTT. Translated: CASSRHRGQPQHF. The chain recombines TRBV4-3 with TRBJ1-5; the match to TRBD1 covers 7 bases. V dropped 4 bases and J dropped 6; count of bases not matched to a gene: 3. CDR3 length: 13 residues. Germline CDR1 and CDR2: LGHNA and YSLEER.

The chain joins TRBV6-1 to TRBJ2-7; D unresolved. The germline gives CDR1 MNHNS, CDR2 SASEGT. Trimming pared 3 bases from V and 6 bases from J, leaving 9 bases between. This CDR3 has 12 residues. The DNA for the CDR3 is TGTGCCAGCAGTGACCCCCTTGGCGAGCAGTACTTC. It translates to CASSDPLGEQYF.

This clone was found a few times. This sequence joins TRBV29-1 and TRBJ2-5; tentatively, D is TRBD2 (6 bases). This CDR3 region has 14 residues. Germline CDR1 SQVTM, CDR2 ANQGSEA. V shed 4 bases and J shed 3 bases, with 15 bases lying between them. The CDR3 here is CSVGGGVVKETQYF. CDR3 coding DNA: TGCAGCGTTGGGGGCGGGGTCGTCAAAGAGACCCAGTACTTC.

This clone was picked up a small number of times. The rearrangement joins TRBV20-1 to TRBJ2-1; no clear D gene. The CDR3 runs to 11 residues. CDR1 is DFQATT, CDR2 SNEGSKA, per germline (reference sequence). Trimming stripped 3 bases from V and 10 bases from J, with 10 bases between. The CDR3, as DNA: TGCAGTGCTAGGCCCGGGTGGGAGCAGTTCTTC. It encodes CSARPGWEQFF.

The rearrangement joins TRBV9 to TRBJ1-1; 8 bases fit TRBD1. CDR1 is SGDLS and CDR2 is YYNGEE in the germline V gene. Losses at the gene ends were 1 base for V and 0 bases for J; bases not matched to a gene: 14. The CDR3 has 19 residues. The CDR3 is CASSVIPRTGSGMNTEAFF. DNA of the CDR3: TGTGCCAGCAGCGTAATTCCTAGGACAGGGTCGGGGATGAACACTGAAGCTTTCTTT.

J is TRBJ2-7 and V is TRBV4-2, with 9 nucleotides matching TRBD1. CDR1 is LGHNA and CDR2 is YNFKEQ in the germline V gene. The CDR3 runs to 14 residues. V dropped 2 bases and J dropped 3; count of bases not matched to a gene: 2. CDR3 protein: CASSQSGQGYEQYF. In nucleotides, the CDR3 is TGTGCCAGCAGCCAATCGGGACAGGGCTACGAGCAGTACTTC.

The gene calls are TRBV6-5 and TRBJ2-7; 7 bases are a match to TRBD1. This CDR3 contains 14 residues. The J segment lost 3 bases and the V segment lost 6 bases, leaving 8 bases of the junction unmatched. Germline V gives CDR1 MNHEY, CDR2 SVGAGI. In DNA, the CDR3 is TGTGCCAGCAGGCCGCGACAGGGCTACTACGAGCAGTACTTC. Translated, it gives CASRPRQGYYEQYF.

This clone has only a few counts. The genes are TRBV7-3 and TRBJ1-1, with D possibly being TRBD1 (6 bases). V was cut by 1 base and J by 5 bases, with 11 bases left in between. Germline loops: CDR1 SGHTA, CDR2 FQGTGA. The CDR3 length is 14 residues. The CDR3 region is CASSLIQGSTEAFF. Here the CDR3 DNA reads TGTGCCAGCAGCTTAATACAGGGTAGTACTGAAGCTTTCTTT.

The chain is built from TRBV9 and TRBJ2-5; 14 bases are shared with TRBD2. CDR3 size: 16 residues. Looked up from germline, CDR1 is SGDLS and CDR2 is YYNGEE. V gave up 2 bases and J gave up 5 bases; unmatched junction bases: 5. CDR3 in amino acids: CASSVGTSGSTETQYF. The CDR3 region has the DNA TGTGCCAGCAGCGTCGGGACTAGCGGGAGTACTGAGACCCAGTACTTC.

This clone has only a few counts. The J gene is TRBJ2-1, the V gene TRBV5-4; D is possibly TRBD1 or TRBD2 (5 bases each). Germline values: CDR1 SGHNT, CDR2 YYREEE (reference sequence). V lost 5 bases to trimming and J lost 5 bases, with 14 bases between them. The CDR3 sequence is 14 residues long. As DNA, the CDR3 is TGTGCCAGCAGTTGGGGCGGAGGAGACAATGAGCAGTTCTTC. Its protein is CASSWGGGDNEQFF.

This clone was found a few times. The genes are TRBV28 and TRBJ1-1; D is ambiguous. Trimming cost V 3 bases and J 7 bases, with 9 bases left between them. There are 12 residues in the CDR3. CDR1 is MDHEN and CDR2 is SYDVKM in the germline V gene. CDR3 sequence reads: CASSLTGLEAFF. The CDR3 DNA is TGTGCCAGCAGTTTGACCGGCCTTGAAGCTTTCTTT.

This clone appeared a few times. The chain carries TRBV11-2 and TRBJ2-6; D assignment may be TRBD1 or TRBD2 (5 bases each). Per germline, CDR1 SGHAT and CDR2 FQNNGV. V shed 5 bases and J shed 4 bases, with 12 bases lying between them. The length of the CDR3 is 15 residues. The CDR3 sequence is CASSPRGAGANVLTF. The CDR3 nucleotides read TGTGCCAGCAGCCCGAGGGGAGCCGGGGCCAACGTCCTGACTTTC.